Listed below are T cell receptor beta chains from one sample, sequenced in a study of blood T cell repertoires in COVID-19. TCRdb's copy holds only in-frame clones and misses some; the assay was immunoSEQ multiplex PCR. Of 250,000 to 300,000 clones listed, roughly 90% were seen once; the top ten hold roughly 1.1%. The sequencing input was PBMCs or T cells enriched from blood (not recorded which). All receptors derive from a woman in her 30s who had recovered from COVID-19. Each CDR3 is given with its conserved first and last residue. D genes are given only for firm matches. Clone size, where shown, is once, few, many, or a class for clones that have expanded.

>TRBV19|-|TRBJ2-1|-
CASSIQAGVDEQFF
TGTGCCAGTAGTATCCAGGCTGGTGTGGATGAGCAGTTCTTC
>TRBV9|-|TRBJ2-5|TRBD2
CASSVSTSSGEWETQYF
TGTGCCAGCAGCGTATCCACATCTAGCGGGGAGTGGGAGACCCAGTACTTC
>TRBV4-2|-|TRBJ2-5|TRBD1
CASSQDLKGAETQYF
TGTGCCAGCAGCCAAGATCTAAAGGGGGCGGAGACCCAGTACTTC
>TRBV7-9|-|TRBJ2-6|-
CASSLEVRGPLGGANVLTF
TGTGCCAGCAGCTTAGAGGTTAGGGGCCCCCTCGGTGGGGCCAACGTCCTGACTTTC
>TRBV19|-|TRBJ2-5|-
CASNRAPQETQYF
TGTGCCAGCAACAGGGCCCCCCAAGAGACCCAGTACTTC
>TRBV28|-|TRBJ2-1|TRBD1
CASIKTGPYNEQFF
TGTGCCAGCATCAAGACAGGGCCCTACAATGAGCAGTTCTTC
>TRBV30|-|TRBJ1-5|-
CAWRTGGTSNQPQHF
TGTGCCTGGAGGACGGGAGGTACGAGCAATCAGCCCCAGCATTTT
>TRBV15|-|TRBJ1-4|-
CATSRAGRNEKLFF
TGTGCCACCAGCAGAGCAGGTCGTAATGAAAAACTGTTTTTT
>TRBV18|-|TRBJ2-1|TRBD2
CASSGTSGSVQFF
TGTGCCAGCTCGGGGACTAGCGGGAGTGTGCAGTTCTTC
>TRBV18|-|TRBJ2-5|TRBD2
CASSPPGLAGGQETQYF
TGTGCCAGCTCACCACCGGGACTAGCGGGGGGACAAGAGACCCAGTACTTC
>TRBV27|once|TRBJ2-3|TRBD2
CASSSPSLDSGATDTQYF
TGTGCCAGCAGTTCCCCCTCACTTGATAGCGGGGCCACAGATACGCAGTATTTT
>TRBV7-2|-|TRBJ1-5|-
CASSQNRDQPQHF
TGTGCCAGCAGCCAGAACAGGGATCAGCCCCAGCATTTT
>TRBV3-1/TRBV3-2|-|TRBJ2-2|TRBD2
CASSQRSLRGRATGELFF
TGTGCCAGCAGCCAAAGGTCCCTTCGCGGGAGGGCGACCGGGGAGCTGTTTTTT
>TRBV5-1|-|TRBJ2-7|-
CASSLGRKGGEQYF
TGCGCCAGCAGCTTGGGTCGCAAAGGGGGCGAGCAGTACTTC
>TRBV5-1|-|TRBJ2-1|-
CASSSGLSYNEQFF
TGCGCCAGCAGCTCAGGACTGTCCTACAATGAGCAGTTCTTC
>TRBV4-1|-|TRBJ2-1|TRBD2
CASSQDLWLAGEFSYNEQFF
TGCGCCAGCAGCCAAGATCTCTGGCTAGCGGGAGAGTTCTCCTACAATGAGCAGTTCTTC
>TRBV12-3/TRBV12-4|-|TRBJ1-2|-
CASTVDTYYGYTF
TGTGCCAGCACGGTTGACACTTACTATGGCTACACCTTC
>TRBV29-1|-|TRBJ2-7|-
CSATGVSYEQYF
TGCAGCGCAACAGGTGTCTCCTACGAGCAGTACTTC
>TRBV24-1|-|TRBJ2-5|-
CATSDLDNSVGTQYF
TGTGCCACCAGTGATCTGGACAACTCAGTGGGGACCCAGTACTTC
>TRBV11-3|-|TRBJ2-1|TRBD2
CASSLGGSPYNEQFF
TGTGCCAGCAGCTTGGGAGGGAGTCCCTACAATGAGCAGTTCTTC
>TRBV6-5|once|TRBJ1-6|TRBD1
CASSFKGQTNSPLHF
TGTGCCAGCAGTTTTAAGGGACAGACTAATTCACCCCTCCACTTT
>TRBV7-9|-|TRBJ1-1|-
CASSLPQEGDTEAFF
TGTGCCAGCAGCTTACCACAGGAAGGGGACACTGAAGCTTTCTTT
>TRBV27|-|TRBJ1-5|TRBD1
CASSLSHPTGTGGQPQHF
TGTGCCAGCAGTTTATCGCATCCTACCGGGACAGGGGGACAGCCCCAGCATTTT
>TRBV5-6|once|TRBJ2-7|TRBD1
CASSLTGVLGYEQYF
TGTGCCAGCAGCTTGACAGGGGTTTTGGGGTACGAGCAGTACTTC
>TRBV6-5|-|TRBJ1-2|TRBD1
CASSLTGGGYGYTF
TGTGCCAGCAGTCTTACAGGGGGCGGGTATGGCTACACCTTC
>TRBV4-1|-|TRBJ2-1|TRBD2
CASSLYGTSGSWSYNEQFF
TGCGCCAGCAGCCTATACGGGACTAGCGGGAGTTGGTCCTACAATGAGCAGTTCTTC
>TRBV9|-|TRBJ2-1|TRBD2
CASSGTSSYNEQFF
TGTGCCAGCAGCGGGACTAGCAGTTACAATGAGCAGTTCTTC
>TRBV13|-|TRBJ1-1|-
CASSQQEMNTEAFF
TGTGCCAGCAGCCAACAGGAGATGAACACTGAAGCTTTCTTT
>TRBV5-1|-|TRBJ2-7|-
CASSSGGTYEQYF
TGCGCCAGCAGCAGCGGCGGAACCTACGAGCAGTACTTC
>TRBV12-1|-|TRBJ2-7|-
CASSLAVISTPRYEQYF
TGTGCCAGCAGCTTGGCTGTAATTAGCACCCCACGCTACGAGCAGTACTTC
>TRBV7-2|once|TRBJ2-5|TRBD2
CASSLVTSRQETQYF
TGTGCCAGCAGCTTAGTGACTAGCCGTCAAGAGACCCAGTACTTC
>TRBV6-2/TRBV6-3|once|TRBJ2-7|TRBD2
CASSYIGGGNYEQYF
TGTGCCAGCAGTTACATCGGGGGGGGCAACTACGAGCAGTACTTC
>TRBV2|-|TRBJ1-1|TRBD1
CASTGTGIPEAFF
TGTGCCAGCACTGGGACAGGGATCCCTGAAGCTTTCTTT
>TRBV18|-|TRBJ1-4|TRBD1
CASSLQGIDEKLFF
TGTGCCAGCTCACTACAGGGGATAGACGAAAAACTGTTTTTT
>TRBV4-1|-|TRBJ2-7|-
CASSQDAAEGYEQYF
TGCGCCAGCAGCCAAGATGCAGCGGAGGGCTACGAGCAGTACTTC
>TRBV10-3|-|TRBJ1-1|TRBD1
CAISDQGGTEAFF
TGTGCCATCAGTGATCAGGGGGGCACTGAAGCTTTCTTT
>TRBV29-1|-|TRBJ1-4|-
CSVREGDEKLFF
TGCAGCGTTAGGGAGGGGGATGAAAAACTGTTTTTT
>TRBV4-1|once|TRBJ1-5|-
CASSRGENVGYSNQPQHF
TGCGCCAGCAGCCGGGGGGAAAATGTCGGGTATAGCAATCAGCCCCAGCATTTT
>TRBV7-2|-|TRBJ1-4|-
CASSLAGAEGEKLFF
TGTGCCAGCAGCCTGGCGGGGGCGGAGGGTGAAAAACTGTTTTTT
>TRBV24-1|-|TRBJ2-2|-
CATSDLGQSNTGELFF
TGTGCCACCAGTGATTTGGGACAGTCCAACACCGGGGAGCTGTTTTTT
>TRBV13|-|TRBJ1-2|TRBD1
CASSTTGYDYGYTF
TGTGCCAGCAGCACGACAGGGTATGACTATGGCTACACCTTC
>TRBV28|-|TRBJ2-2|TRBD2
CASAGWGTSGLRERTGELFF
TGTGCCAGCGCGGGGTGGGGGACTAGCGGGTTAAGGGAACGGACCGGGGAGCTGTTTTTT
>TRBV6-6|-|TRBJ1-3|-
CASSYSGGLGNTIYF
TGTGCCAGCAGTTACTCTGGCGGATTAGGAAACACCATATATTTT
>TRBV28|-|TRBJ2-1|TRBD2
CASTKRGGFYEQFF
TGTGCCAGCACGAAACGGGGGGGCTTTTATGAGCAGTTCTTC
>TRBV5-1|-|TRBJ2-7|TRBD2
CASTLTGGPGEQYF
TGCGCCAGCACCCTCACGGGAGGGCCGGGAGAGCAGTACTTC
>TRBV7-9|-|TRBJ2-7|TRBD2
CASSLAAAGISYEQYF
TGTGCCAGCAGCTTAGCGGCAGCGGGAATCTCCTACGAGCAGTACTTC
>TRBV7-8|once|TRBJ2-1|TRBD2
CASSLVTSGKSSYNEQFF
TGTGCCAGCAGCTTAGTGACTAGCGGGAAAAGCTCCTACAATGAGCAGTTCTTC